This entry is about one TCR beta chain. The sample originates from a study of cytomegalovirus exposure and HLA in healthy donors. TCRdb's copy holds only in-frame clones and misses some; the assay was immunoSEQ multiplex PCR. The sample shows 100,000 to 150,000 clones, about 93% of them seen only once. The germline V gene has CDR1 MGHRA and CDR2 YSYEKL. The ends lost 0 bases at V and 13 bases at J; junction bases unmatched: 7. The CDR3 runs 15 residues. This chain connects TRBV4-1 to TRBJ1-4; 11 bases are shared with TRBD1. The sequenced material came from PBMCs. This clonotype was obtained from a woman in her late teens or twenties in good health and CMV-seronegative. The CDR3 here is CASSQDRTGGGGLFF. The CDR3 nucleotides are TGCGCCAGCAGCCAAGATAGGACAGGGGGCGGGGGACTGTTTTTT.